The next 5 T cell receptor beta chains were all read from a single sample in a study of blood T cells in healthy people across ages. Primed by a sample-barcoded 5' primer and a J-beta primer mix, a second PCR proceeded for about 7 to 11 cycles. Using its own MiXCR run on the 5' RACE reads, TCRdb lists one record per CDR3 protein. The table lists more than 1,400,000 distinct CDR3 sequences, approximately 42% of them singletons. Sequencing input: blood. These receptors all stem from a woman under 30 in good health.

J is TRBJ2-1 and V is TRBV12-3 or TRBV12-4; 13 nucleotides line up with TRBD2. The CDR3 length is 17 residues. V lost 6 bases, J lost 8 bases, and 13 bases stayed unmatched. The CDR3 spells CASSPGTSGTWSDEQFF. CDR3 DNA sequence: TGTGCCAGCAGCCCAGGGACTAGCGGGACTTGGTCCGATGAGCAGTTCTTC.

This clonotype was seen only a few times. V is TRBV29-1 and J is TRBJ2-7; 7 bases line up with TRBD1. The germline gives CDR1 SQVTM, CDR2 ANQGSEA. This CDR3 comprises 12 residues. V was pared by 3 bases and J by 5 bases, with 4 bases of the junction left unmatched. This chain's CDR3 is CSVDMTGHEQYF. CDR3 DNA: TGCAGCGTTGATATGACAGGGCACGAGCAGTACTTC.

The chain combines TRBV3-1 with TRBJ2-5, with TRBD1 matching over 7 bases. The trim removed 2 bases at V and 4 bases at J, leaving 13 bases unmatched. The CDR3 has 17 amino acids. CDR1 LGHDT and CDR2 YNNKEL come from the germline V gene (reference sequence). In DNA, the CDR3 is TGTGCCAGCAGCCAACCGCCGGGACAGCGTTTTTTAGAGACCCAGTACTTC. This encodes CASSQPPGQRFLETQYF.

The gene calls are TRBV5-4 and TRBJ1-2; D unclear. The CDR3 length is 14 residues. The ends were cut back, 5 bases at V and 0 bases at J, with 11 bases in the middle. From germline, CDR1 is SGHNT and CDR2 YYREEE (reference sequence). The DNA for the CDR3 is TGTGCCAGCAGGAAAACCGAAGCTAACTATGGCTACACCTTC. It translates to CASRKTEANYGYTF.

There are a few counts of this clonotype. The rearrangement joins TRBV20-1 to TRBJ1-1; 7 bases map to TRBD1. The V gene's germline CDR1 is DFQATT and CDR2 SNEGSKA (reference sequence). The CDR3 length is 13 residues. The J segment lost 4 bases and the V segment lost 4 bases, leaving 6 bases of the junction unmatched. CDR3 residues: CSATRQGGTEAFF. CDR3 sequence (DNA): TGCAGTGCTACCCGGCAGGGGGGCACTGAAGCTTTCTTT.